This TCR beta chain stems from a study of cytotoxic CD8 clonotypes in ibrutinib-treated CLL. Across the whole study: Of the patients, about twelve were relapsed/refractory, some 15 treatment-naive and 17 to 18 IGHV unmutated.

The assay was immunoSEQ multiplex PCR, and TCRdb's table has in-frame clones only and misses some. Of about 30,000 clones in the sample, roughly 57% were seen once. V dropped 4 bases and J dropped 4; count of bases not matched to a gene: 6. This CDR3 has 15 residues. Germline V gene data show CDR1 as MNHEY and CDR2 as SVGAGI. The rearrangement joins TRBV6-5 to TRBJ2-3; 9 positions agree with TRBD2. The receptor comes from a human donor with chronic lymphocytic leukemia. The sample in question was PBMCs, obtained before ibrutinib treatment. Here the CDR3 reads CASSLAGEGSDTQYF. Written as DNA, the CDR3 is TGTGCCAGCAGTTTAGCGGGAGAAGGATCAGATACGCAGTATTTT.